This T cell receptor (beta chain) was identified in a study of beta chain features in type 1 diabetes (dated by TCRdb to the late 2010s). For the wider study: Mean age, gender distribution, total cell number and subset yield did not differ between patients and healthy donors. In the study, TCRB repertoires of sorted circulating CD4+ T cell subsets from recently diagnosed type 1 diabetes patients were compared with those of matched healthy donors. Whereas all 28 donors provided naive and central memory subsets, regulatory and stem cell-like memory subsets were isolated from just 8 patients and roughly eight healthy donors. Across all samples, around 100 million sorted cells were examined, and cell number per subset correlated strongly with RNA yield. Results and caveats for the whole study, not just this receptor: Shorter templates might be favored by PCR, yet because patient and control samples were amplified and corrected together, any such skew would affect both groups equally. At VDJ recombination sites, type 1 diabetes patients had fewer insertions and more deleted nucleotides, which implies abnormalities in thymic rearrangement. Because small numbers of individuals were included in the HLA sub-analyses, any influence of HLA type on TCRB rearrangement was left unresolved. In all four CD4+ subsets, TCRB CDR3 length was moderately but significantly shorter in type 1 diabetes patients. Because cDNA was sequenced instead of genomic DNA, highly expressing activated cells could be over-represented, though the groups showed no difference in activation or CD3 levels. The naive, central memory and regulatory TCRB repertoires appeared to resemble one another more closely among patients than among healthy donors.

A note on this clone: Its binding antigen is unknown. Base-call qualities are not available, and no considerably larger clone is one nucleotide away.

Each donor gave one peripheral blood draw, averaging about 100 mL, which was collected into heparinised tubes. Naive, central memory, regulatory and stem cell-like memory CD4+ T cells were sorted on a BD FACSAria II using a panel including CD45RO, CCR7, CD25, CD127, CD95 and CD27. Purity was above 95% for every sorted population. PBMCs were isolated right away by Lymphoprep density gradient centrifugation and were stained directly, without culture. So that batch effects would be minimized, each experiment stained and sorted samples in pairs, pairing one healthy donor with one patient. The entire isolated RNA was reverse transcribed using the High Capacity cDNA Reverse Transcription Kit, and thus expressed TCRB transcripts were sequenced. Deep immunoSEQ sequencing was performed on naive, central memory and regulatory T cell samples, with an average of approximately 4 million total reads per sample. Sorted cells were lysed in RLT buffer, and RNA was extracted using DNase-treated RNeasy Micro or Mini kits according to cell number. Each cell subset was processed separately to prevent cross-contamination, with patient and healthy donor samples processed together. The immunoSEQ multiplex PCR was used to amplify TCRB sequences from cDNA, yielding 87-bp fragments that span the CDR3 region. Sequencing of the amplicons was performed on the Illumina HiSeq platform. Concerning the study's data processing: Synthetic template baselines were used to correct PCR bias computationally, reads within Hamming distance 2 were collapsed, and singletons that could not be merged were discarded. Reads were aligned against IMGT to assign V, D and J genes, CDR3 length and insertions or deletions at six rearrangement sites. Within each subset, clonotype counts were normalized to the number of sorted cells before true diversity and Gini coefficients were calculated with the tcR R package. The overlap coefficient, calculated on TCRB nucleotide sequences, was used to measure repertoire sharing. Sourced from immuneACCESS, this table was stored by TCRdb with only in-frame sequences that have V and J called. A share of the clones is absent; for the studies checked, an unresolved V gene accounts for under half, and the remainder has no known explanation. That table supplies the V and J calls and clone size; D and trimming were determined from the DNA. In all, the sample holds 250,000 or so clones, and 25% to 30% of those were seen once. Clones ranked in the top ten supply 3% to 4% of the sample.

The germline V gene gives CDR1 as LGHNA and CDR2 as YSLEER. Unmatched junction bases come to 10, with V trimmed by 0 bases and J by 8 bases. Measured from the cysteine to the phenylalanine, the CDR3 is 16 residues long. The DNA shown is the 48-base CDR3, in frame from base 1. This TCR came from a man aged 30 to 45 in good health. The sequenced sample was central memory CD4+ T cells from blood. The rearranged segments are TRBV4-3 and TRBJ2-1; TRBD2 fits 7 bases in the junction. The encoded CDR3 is CASSQDVLAASDEQFF. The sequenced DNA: TGCGCCAGCAGCCAAGATGTCCTAGCGGCGAGCGATGAGCAGTTCTTC.